This T cell receptor beta chain appears in the sequencing data of a study of T cell responses to AZD1222 COVID-19 vaccine. General study results and limits: Spike-specific TCR breadth and depth were elevated following two AZD1222 doses. The sample set comprised mostly white British donors with more females, and clonal diversity was possibly underestimated. There were repertoire samples only from the period after the peak T cell response.

Concerning this clone itself: What it recognizes is unknown.

Germline lookup yields CDR1 SGHAT and CDR2 FQNNGV. V shed 2 bases and J 0 bases; nucleotides not matched to a gene: 4. The CDR3 totals 17 residues. Sequencing used immunoSEQ multiplex PCR; TCRdb keeps in-frame clones, though not all of them. The top ten clones hold 5.1% of a sample with some 170,000 clones, roughly 94% of them seen once. The input for sequencing was peripheral blood, taken 28 days after the second AZD1222 dose. The source is an adult who received the AZD1222 COVID-19 vaccine. The chain uses TRBV11-2 and TRBJ2-2, with 9 bases identical to TRBD2. The chain's CDR3 is CASSLTSSGTNTGELFF. DNA for the CDR3: TGTGCCAGCAGCTTAACGTCTAGCGGGACGAACACCGGGGAGCTGTTTTTT.